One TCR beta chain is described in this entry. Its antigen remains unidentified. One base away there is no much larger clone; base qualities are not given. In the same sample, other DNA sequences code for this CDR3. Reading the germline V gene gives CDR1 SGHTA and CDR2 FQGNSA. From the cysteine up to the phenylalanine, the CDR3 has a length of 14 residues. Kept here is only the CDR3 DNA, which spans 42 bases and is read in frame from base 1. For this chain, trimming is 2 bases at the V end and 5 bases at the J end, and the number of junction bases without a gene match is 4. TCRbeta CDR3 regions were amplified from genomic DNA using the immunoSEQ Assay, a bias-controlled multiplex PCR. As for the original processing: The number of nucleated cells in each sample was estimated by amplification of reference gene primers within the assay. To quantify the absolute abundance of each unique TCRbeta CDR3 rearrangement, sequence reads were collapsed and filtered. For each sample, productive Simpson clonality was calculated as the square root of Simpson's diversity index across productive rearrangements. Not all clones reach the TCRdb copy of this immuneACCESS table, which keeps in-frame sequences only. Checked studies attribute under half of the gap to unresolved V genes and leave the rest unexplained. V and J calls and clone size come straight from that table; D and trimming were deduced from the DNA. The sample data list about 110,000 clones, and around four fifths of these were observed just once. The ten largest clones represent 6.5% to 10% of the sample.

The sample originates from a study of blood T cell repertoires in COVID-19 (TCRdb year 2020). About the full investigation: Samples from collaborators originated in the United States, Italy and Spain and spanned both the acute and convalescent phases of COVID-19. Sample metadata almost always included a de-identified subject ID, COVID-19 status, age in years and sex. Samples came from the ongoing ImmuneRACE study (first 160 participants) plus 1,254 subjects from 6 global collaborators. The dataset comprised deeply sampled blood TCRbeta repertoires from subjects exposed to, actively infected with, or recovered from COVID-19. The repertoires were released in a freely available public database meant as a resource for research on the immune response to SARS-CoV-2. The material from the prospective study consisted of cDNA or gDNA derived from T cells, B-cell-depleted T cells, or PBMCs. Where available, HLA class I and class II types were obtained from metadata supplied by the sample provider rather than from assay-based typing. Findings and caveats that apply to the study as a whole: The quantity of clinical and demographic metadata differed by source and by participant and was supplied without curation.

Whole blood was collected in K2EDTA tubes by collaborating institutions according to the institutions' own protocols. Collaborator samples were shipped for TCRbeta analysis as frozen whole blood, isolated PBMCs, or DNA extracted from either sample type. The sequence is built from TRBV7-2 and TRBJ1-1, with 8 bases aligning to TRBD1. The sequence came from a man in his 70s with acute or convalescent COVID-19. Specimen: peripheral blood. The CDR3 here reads CASSLNRGGTEAFF. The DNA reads TGTGCCAGCAGCTTAAACAGGGGGGGTACTGAAGCTTTCTTT. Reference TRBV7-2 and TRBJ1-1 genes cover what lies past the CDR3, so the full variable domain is GAGVSQSPSNKVTEKGKDVELRCDPISGHTALYWYRQSLGQGLEFLIYFQGNSAPDKSGLPSDRFSAERTGGSVSTLTIQRTQQEDSAVYLCASSLNRGGTEAFFGQGTRLTVV.